The sequence of this T cell receptor (beta chain) was determined in a study of cytomegalovirus exposure and HLA in healthy donors. Study summary: Across 350 to 500 genotyped donors, around 82% landed in the Caucasian-associated ancestry cluster. Findings of the study overall: Rarity held for most TCR sequences, but there were some public TCRs that occurred in many donors. Researchers left out some V segments, among them TRBV6-2 and TRBV6-3, as indistinguishable.

With regard to this clone: Its matching antigen is unknown.

It was with 60 Vbeta and 13 Jbeta primers that the PCR ran. TCRdb keeps only in-frame clones here, not all; method: immunoSEQ multiplex PCR. The table has more than 80,000 clones, under 80% seen once. Germline V lookup: CDR1 LNHDA, CDR2 SQIVND (reference sequence). The CDR3 sequence is 13 residues long. V dropped 3 bases and J dropped 8 bases, with 13 bases sitting between them. This rearrangement joins TRBV19 to TRBJ1-2, with D unclear. The sample was PBMCs. The sequence was obtained from a human donor in good health. The CDR3 protein is CASSMSGERGYTF. CDR3 coding DNA: TGTGCCAGTAGTATGTCCGGGGAAAGGGGCTACACCTTC.